The next 8 T cell receptor beta chains were all read from a single sample in a study of CD8+ T cells in alopecia areata. Extracted RNA was reverse transcribed into cDNA, the sequencing template. Method: immunoSEQ multiplex PCR; TCRdb's copy keeps in-frame clones and lacks some. The sample lists some 150,000 clones, 40% to 60% occurring once. The source was CD8+ T cells sorted from blood, collected at week 0. These receptors all come from a human donor with alopecia areata.

The rearrangement uses TRBV7-9 and TRBJ1-5, with D unresolved. Deletions cut 6 bases from V and 2 bases from J, with 11 bases between. Germline lookup yields CDR1 SEHNR and CDR2 FQNEAQ (reference sequence). The CDR3 spans 14 residues. In DNA, the CDR3 is TGTGCCAGCAGTCTGGGAGCGGGCAATCAGCCCCAGCATTTT. Translation: CASSLGAGNQPQHF.

The rearrangement joins TRBV12-5 to TRBJ2-7, with 9 positions matching TRBD1. The CDR3 length is 13 residues. The germline V gene encodes CDR1 LGHNT and CDR2 FRNRAP. V dropped 5 bases and J dropped 4; count of bases not matched to a gene: 3. The CDR3 loop is CASGRTGAYEQYF. CDR3 coding DNA: TGTGCTAGTGGTCGGACAGGGGCTTACGAGCAGTACTTC.

The chain joins TRBV7-6 to TRBJ1-1; a possible D gene is TRBD1 (6 bases). V was trimmed by 5 bases and J by 1 base, leaving 20 bases between them. This CDR3 is 17 amino acids long. Germline V gene sequence: CDR1 SGHVS, CDR2 FNYEAQ. CDR3 coding DNA: TGTGCCAGCAGCCCCACCGGGGGGGCCGGTAGGAACACTGAAGCTTTCTTT. Translated: CASSPTGGAGRNTEAFF.

V gene TRBV7-8 combines with J gene TRBJ1-1; no clear D. V was pared by 8 bases and J by 2 bases, with 3 bases between. Germline-derived CDR1 and CDR2 are SGHVS and FQNEAQ. CDR3 length: 10 residues. CDR3 loop: CASANTEAFF. DNA of the CDR3: TGTGCCAGCGCAAACACTGAAGCTTTCTTT.

The chain recombines TRBV5-1 with TRBJ1-1; possibly TRBD1 for D (6 bases). Trimming pared 4 bases from V and 3 bases from J, leaving 22 bases between. CDR3 size: 17 residues. In germline, CDR1 is SGHRS, CDR2 YFSETQ. CDR3 residues: CASSPGVGRIGDTEAFF. DNA of the CDR3: TGCGCCAGCAGCCCAGGGGTGGGGAGGATTGGGGACACTGAAGCTTTCTTT.

The rearrangement uses TRBV13 and TRBJ1-1, with 7 bases aligning to TRBD1. Trimming took 0 bases from V and 6 from J; bases not matched to a gene: 1. The CDR3 length is 13 residues. Looked up from germline, CDR1 is PRHDT and CDR2 is FYEKMQ (reference sequence). The CDR3 DNA reads TGTGCCAGCAGCTTAGGGACAGGGCCTGAAGCTTTCTTT. The encoded protein is CASSLGTGPEAFF.

The chain combines TRBV25-1 with TRBJ2-1, with unresolved D. Germline lookup yields CDR1 MGHDK and CDR2 SYGVNS. Trimming pared 3 bases from V and 0 bases from J, leaving 9 bases between. The CDR3 is 15 amino acids. The CDR3 here is CASSDGFSSYNEQFF. CDR3 nucleotides: TGTGCCAGCAGTGATGGCTTCAGCTCCTACAATGAGCAGTTCTTC.

The chain recombines TRBV25-1 with TRBJ2-7, with TRBD1 matching 7 bases. Germline V gene data show CDR1 as MGHDK and CDR2 as SYGVNS. V dropped 8 bases and J dropped 2; count of bases not matched to a gene: 0. There are 11 residues in the CDR3. CDR3 in DNA: TGTGCCAGCGGGACAGCCTACGAGCAGTACTTC. Its translation: CASGTAYEQYF.